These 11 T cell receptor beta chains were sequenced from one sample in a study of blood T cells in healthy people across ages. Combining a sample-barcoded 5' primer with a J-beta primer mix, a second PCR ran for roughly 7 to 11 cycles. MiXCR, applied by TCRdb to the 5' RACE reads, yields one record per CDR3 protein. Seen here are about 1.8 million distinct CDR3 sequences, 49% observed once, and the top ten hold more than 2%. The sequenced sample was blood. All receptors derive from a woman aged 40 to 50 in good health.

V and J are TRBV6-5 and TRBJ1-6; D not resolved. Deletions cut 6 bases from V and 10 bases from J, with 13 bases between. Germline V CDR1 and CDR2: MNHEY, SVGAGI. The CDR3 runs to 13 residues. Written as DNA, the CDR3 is TGTGCCAGCAGACCTACGGGTAACTCACCCCTCCACTTT. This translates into CASRPTGNSPLHF.

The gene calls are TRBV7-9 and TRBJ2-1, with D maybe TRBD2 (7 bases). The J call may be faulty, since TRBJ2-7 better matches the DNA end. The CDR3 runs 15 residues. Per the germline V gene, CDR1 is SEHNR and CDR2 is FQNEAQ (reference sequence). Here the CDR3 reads CASSFLPQGGGEQYF. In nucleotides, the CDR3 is TGTGCCAGCAGTTTTCTCCCACAGGGAGGGGGTGAGCAGTACTTC.

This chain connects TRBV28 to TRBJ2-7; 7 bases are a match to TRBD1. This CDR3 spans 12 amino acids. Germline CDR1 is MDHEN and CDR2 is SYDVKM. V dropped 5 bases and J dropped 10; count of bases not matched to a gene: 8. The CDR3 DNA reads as TGTGCCAGCAGTACACCCGAAGGGGGCCAGTACTTC. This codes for CASSTPEGGQYF.

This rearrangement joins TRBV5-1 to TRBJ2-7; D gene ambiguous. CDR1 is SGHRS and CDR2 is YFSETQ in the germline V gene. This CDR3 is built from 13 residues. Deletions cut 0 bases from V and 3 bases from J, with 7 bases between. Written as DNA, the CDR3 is TGCGCCAGCAGCTTGGACAATCGCTACGAGCAGTACTTC. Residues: CASSLDNRYEQYF.

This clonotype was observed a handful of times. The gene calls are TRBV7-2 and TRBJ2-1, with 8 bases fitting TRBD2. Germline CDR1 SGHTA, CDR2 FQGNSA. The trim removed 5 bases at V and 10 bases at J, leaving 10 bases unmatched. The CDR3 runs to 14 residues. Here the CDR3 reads CASSPEGLVLEQFF. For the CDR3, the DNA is TGTGCCAGCAGCCCGGAGGGACTAGTCTTGGAGCAGTTCTTC. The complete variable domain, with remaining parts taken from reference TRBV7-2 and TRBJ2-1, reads GAGVSQSPSNKVTEKGKDVELRCDPISGHTALYWYRQSLGQGLEFLIYFQGNSAPDKSGLPSDRFSAERTGGSVSTLTIQRTQQEDSAVYLCASSPEGLVLEQFFGPGTRLTVL.

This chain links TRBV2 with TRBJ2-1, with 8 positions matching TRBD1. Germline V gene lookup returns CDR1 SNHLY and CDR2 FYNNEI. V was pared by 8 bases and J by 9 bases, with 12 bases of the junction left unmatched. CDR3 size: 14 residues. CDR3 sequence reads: CASLGQGSVSEQFF. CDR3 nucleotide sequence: TGTGCCAGCCTTGGACAGGGATCGGTTAGTGAGCAGTTCTTC.

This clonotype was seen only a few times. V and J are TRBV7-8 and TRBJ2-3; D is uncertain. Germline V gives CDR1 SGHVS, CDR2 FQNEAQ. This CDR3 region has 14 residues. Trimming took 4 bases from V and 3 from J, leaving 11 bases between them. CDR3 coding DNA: TGTGCCAGCAGCTCCCTTGGCCAGACAGATACGCAGTATTTT. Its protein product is CASSSLGQTDTQYF.

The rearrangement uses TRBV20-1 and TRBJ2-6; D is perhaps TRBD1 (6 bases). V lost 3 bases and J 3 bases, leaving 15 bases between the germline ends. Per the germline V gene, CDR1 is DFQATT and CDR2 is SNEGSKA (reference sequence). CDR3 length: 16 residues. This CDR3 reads CSARGRGKDGANVLTF. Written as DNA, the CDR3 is TGCAGTGCTAGGGGCAGGGGAAAGGATGGGGCCAACGTCCTGACTTTC.

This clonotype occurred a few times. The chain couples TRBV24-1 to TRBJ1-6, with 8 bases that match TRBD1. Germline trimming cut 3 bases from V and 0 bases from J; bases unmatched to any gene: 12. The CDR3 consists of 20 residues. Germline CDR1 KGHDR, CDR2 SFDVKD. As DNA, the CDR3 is TGTGCCACCAGTGATGACAGGGGAATTGAATTGGGCTCCTATAATTCACCCCTCCACTTT. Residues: CATSDDRGIELGSYNSPLHF.

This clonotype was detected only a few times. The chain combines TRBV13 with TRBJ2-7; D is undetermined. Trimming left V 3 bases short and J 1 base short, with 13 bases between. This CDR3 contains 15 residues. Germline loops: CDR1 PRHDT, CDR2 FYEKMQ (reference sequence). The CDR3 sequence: CASSFRAALSYEQYF. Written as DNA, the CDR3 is TGTGCCAGCAGCTTTAGGGCGGCGCTATCCTACGAGCAGTACTTC.

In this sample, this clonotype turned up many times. The CDR3 loop reads CASSRDAGSYEQYF. CDR3 DNA: TGTGCCAGCAGCCGGGACGCCGGCTCCTACGAGCAGTACTTC. V and J are TRBV7-6 and TRBJ2-7, with D perhaps being TRBD1 or TRBD2 (5 bases each). V was clipped by 5 bases and J by 0 bases, with 11 bases between them. CDR3 length: 14 amino acids. Germline V CDR1 and CDR2: SGHVS, FNYEAQ.